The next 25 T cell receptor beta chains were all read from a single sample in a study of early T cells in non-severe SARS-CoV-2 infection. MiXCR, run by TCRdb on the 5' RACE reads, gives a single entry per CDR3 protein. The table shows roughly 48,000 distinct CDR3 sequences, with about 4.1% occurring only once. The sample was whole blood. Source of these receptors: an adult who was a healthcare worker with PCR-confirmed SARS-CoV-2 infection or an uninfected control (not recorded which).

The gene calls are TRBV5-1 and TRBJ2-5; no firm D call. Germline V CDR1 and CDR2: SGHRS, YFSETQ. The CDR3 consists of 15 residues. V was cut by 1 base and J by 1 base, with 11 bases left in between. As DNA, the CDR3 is TGCGCCAGCAGCTTGAACAGTCGCGCCCAAGAGACCCAGTACTTC. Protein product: CASSLNSRAQETQYF.

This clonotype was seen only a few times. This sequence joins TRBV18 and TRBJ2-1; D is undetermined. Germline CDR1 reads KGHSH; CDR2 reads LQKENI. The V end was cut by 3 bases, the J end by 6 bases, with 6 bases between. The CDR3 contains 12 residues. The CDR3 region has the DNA TGTGCCAGCTCACCTAATACCAATGAGCAGTTCTTC. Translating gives CASSPNTNEQFF.

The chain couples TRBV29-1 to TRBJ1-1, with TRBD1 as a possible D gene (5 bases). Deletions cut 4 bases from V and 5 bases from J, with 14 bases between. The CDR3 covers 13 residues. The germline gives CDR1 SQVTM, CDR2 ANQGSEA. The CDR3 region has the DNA TGCAGCGTTGCGCTCAGGGTCACTACTGAAGCTTTCTTT. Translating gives CSVALRVTTEAFF. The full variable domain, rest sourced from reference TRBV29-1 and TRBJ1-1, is SAVISQKPSRDICQRGTSLTIQCQVDSQVTMMFWYRQQPGQSLTLIATANQGSEATYESGFVIDKFPISRPNLTFSTLTVSNMSPEDSSIYLCSVALRVTTEAFFGQGTRLTVV.

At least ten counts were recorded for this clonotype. The CDR3 loop reads CATKRQGNTGELFF. The CDR3 nucleotides are TGTGCCACAAAGCGGCAGGGGAACACCGGGGAGCTGTTTTTT. The V and J genes are TRBV10-3 and TRBJ2-2, with D possibly called TRBD1 or TRBD2 (5 bases each). Germline V gene sequence: CDR1 ENHRY, CDR2 SYGVKD. The V and J ends lost 10 bases and 1 base respectively, with 13 bases between them. This CDR3 has 14 amino acids.

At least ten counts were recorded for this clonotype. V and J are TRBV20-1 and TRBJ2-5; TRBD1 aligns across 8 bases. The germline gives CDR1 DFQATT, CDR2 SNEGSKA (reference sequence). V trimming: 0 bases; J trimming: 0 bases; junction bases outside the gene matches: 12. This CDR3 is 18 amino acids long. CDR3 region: CSARDSWTGFPNQETQYF. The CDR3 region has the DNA TGCAGTGCTAGAGATTCATGGACAGGGTTCCCGAACCAAGAGACCCAGTACTTC.

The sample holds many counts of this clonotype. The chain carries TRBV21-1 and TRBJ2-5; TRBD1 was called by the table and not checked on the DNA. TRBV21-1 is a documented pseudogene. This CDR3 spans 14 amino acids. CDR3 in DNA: TGTGCCAGCAGCGTGGACAGGAGGGAAGAGACCCAGTACTTC. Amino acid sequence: CASSVDRREETQYF.

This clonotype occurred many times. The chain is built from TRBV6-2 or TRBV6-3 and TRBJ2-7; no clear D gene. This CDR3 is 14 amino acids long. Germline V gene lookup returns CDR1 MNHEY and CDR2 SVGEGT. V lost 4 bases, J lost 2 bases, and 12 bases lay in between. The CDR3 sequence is CASSFQPKTYEQYF. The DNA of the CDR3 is TGTGCCAGCAGTTTCCAACCAAAGACCTACGAGCAGTACTTC.

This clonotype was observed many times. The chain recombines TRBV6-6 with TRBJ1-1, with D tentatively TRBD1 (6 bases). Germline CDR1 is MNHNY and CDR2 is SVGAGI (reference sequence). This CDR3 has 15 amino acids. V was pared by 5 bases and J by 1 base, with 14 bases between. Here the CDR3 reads CASSRMPQGNTEAFF. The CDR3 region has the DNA TGTGCCAGCAGTCGTATGCCACAGGGGAACACTGAAGCTTTCTTT.

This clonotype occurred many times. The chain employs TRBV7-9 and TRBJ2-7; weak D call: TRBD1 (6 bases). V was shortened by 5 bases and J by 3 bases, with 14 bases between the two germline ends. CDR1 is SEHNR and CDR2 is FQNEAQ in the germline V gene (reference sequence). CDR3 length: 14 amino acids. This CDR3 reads CASSHAGTLYEQYF. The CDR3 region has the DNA TGTGCCAGCAGCCACGCCGGGACACTCTACGAGCAGTACTTC. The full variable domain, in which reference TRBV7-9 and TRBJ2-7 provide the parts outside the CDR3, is DTGVSQNPRHKITKRGQNVTFRCDPISEHNRLYWYRQTLGQGPEFLTYFQNEAQLEKSRLLSDRFSAERPKGSFSTLEIQRTEQGDSAMYLCASSHAGTLYEQYFGPGTRLTVT.

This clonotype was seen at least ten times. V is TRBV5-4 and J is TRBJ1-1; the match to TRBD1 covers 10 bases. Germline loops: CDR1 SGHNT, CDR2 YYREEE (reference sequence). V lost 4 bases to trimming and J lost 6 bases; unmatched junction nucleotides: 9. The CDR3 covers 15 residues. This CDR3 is CASSPRTGGWAEAFF. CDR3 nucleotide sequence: TGTGCCAGCAGCCCCCGGACAGGGGGGTGGGCTGAAGCTTTCTTT.

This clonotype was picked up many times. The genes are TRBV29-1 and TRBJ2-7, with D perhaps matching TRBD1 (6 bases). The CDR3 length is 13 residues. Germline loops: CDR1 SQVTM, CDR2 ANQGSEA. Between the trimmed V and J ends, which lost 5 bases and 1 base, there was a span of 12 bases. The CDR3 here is CSVQYRVSYEQYF. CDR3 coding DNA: TGCAGCGTTCAATACAGGGTGTCCTACGAGCAGTACTTC.

The CDR3 DNA reads TGTGCCAGTAGACTAGTCAATGAGCAGTTCTTC. Translation: CASRLVNEQFF. V gene TRBV19 combines with J gene TRBJ2-1, with D perhaps TRBD2 (5 bases). The V and J ends lost 6 bases and 6 bases respectively, with 6 bases between them. Germline V CDR1 and CDR2: LNHDA, SQIVND (reference sequence). This CDR3 region has 11 residues.

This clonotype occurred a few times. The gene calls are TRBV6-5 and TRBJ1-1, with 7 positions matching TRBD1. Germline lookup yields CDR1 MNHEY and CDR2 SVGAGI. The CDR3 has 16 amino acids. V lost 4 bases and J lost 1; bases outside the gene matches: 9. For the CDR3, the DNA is TGTGCCAGCAGTTTTATACCGGGACAGAGGAACACTGAAGCTTTCTTT. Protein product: CASSFIPGQRNTEAFF.

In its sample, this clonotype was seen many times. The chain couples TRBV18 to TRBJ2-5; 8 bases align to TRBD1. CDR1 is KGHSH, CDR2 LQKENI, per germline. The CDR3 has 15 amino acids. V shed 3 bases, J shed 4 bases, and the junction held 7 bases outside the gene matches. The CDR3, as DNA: TGTGCCAGCTCACCGAGGACAGGGATGGGAGAGACCCAGTACTTC. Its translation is CASSPRTGMGETQYF.

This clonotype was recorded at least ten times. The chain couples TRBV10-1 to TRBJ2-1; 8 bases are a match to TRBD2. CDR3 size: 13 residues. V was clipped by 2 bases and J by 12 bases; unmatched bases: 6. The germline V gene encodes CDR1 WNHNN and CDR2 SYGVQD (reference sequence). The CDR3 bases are TGCGCCAGCAGTGAGAGCGGGAGTAATACGCAGTTCTTC. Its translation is CASSESGSNTQFF.

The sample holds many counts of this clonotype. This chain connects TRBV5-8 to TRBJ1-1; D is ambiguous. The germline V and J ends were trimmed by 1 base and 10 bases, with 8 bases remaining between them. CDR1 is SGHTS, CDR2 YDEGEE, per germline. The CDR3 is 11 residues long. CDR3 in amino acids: CASSLWGLAFF. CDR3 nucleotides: TGTGCCAGCAGCTTGTGGGGTTTAGCTTTCTTT.

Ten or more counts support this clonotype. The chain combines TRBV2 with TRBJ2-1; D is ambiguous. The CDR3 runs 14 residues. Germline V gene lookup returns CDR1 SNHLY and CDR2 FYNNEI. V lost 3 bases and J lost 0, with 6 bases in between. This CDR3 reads CASSEETSYNEQFF. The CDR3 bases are TGTGCCAGCAGTGAGGAAACCTCCTACAATGAGCAGTTCTTC.

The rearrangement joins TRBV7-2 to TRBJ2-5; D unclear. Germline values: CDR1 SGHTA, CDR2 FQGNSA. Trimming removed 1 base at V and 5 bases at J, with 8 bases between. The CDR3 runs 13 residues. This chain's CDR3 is CASSLGFRETQYF. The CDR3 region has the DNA TGTGCCAGCAGCTTAGGTTTCAGGGAGACCCAGTACTTC.

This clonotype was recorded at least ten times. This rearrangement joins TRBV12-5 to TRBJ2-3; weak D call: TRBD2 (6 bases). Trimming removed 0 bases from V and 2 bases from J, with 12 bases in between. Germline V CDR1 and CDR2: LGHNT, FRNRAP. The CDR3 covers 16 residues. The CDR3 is CASGLVVGGDTDTQYF. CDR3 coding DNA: TGTGCTAGTGGTTTGGTAGTGGGGGGAGACACAGATACGCAGTATTTT. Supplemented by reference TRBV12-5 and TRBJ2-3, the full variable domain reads DARVTQTPRHKVTEMGQEVTMRCQPILGHNTVFWYRQTMMQGLELLAYFRNRAPLDDSGMPKDRFSAEMPDATLATLKIQPSEPRDSAVYFCASGLVVGGDTDTQYFGPGTRLTVL.

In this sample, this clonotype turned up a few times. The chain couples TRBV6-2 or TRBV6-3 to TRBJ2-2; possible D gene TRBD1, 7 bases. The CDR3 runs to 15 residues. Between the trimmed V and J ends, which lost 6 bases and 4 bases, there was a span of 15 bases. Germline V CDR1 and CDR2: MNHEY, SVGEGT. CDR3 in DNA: TGTGCCAGCAGCACCCGGAGGGGGCCCACCGGGGAGCTGTTTTTT. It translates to CASSTRRGPTGELFF.

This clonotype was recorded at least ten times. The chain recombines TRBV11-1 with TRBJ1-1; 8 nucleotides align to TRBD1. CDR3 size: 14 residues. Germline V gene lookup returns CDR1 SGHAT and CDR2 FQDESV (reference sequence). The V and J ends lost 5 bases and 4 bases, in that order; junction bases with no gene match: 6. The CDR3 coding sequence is TGTGCCAGCAGCCGCTACAGGGGGGCCACTGAAGCTTTCTTT. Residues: CASSRYRGATEAFF.

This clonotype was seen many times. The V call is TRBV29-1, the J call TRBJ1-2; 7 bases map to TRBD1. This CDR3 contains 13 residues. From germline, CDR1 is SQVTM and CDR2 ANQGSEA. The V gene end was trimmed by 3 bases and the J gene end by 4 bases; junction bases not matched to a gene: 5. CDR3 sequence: CSVDQGQSYGYTF. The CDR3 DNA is TGCAGCGTTGACCAGGGACAGTCCTATGGCTACACCTTC. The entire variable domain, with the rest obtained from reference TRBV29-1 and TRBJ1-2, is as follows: SAVISQKPSRDICQRGTSLTIQCQVDSQVTMMFWYRQQPGQSLTLIATANQGSEATYESGFVIDKFPISRPNLTFSTLTVSNMSPEDSSIYLCSVDQGQSYGYTFGSGTRLTVV.

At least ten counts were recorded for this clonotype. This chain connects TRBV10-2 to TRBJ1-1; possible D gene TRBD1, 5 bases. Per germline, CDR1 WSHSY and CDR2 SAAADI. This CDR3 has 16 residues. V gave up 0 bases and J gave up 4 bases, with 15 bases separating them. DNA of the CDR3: TGCGCCAGCAGTGAGTCAGAGCGACGGGGGAGCACTGAAGCTTTCTTT. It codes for CASSESERRGSTEAFF.

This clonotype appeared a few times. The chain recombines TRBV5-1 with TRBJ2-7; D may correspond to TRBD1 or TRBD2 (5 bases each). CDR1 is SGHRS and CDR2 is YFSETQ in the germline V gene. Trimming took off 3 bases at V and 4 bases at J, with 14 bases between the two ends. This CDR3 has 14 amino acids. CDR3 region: CASSSRPGLYEQYF. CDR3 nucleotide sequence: TGCGCCAGCAGCTCACGTCCGGGGCTTTACGAGCAGTACTTC.

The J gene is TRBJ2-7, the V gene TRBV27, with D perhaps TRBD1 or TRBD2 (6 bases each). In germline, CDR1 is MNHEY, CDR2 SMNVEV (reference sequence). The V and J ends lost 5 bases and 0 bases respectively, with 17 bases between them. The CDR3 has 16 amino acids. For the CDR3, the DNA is TGTGCCAGCAGTCCCCTCCGGGGGCCCCACTCCTACGAGCAGTACTTC. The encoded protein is CASSPLRGPHSYEQYF.